This T cell receptor (beta chain) was sequenced in a study of CD8 T cells in ankylosing spondylitis. Making the TCR beta libraries involved quantitative 5'-RACE with molecular barcodes. TCRdb fed the 5' RACE reads into MiXCR, producing one record per CDR3 protein. The sample yields tens of thousands of distinct CDR3 sequences, roughly 8.8% seen once. Many counts were recorded for this clonotype. Its antigen is unknown. The study, taken as a whole, reports: Typical of ankylosing spondylitis blood, it appeared, was a TCR beta motif of 7 or 8 highly homologous variants. Past studies reported some motif variants in reactive arthritis synovial fluid and blood. In peripheral blood, disease-linked CD8+ clones occurred at relatively low frequencies.

V lost 4 bases and J lost 5; bases outside the gene matches: 0. The CDR3 is 14 residues long. Germline V gene data show CDR1 as LGHNA and CDR2 as YNFKEQ. Sequencing was done on a sample of blood, either unsorted or a sorted T cell fraction (not recorded which). This TCR was sampled from a male donor with ankylosing spondylitis. The chain couples TRBV4-2 to TRBJ2-3; 13 nucleotides line up with TRBD2. The CDR3 protein is CASSRLAGGDTQYF. The DNA for the CDR3 is TGTGCCAGCAGCCGACTAGCGGGAGGAGATACGCAGTATTTT.